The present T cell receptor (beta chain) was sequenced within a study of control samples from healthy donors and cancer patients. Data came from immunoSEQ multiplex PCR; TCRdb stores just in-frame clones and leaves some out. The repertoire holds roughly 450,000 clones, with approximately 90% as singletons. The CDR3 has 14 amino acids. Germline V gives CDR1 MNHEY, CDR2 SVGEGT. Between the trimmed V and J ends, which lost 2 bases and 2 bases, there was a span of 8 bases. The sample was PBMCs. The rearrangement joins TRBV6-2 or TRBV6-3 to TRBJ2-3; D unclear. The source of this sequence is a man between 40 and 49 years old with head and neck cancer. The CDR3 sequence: CASSYQEFTDTQYF. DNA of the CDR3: TGTGCCAGCAGTTACCAGGAGTTCACAGATACGCAGTATTTT.